This note documents a single T cell receptor (beta chain) sequence. No antigen is known for it. These data belong to a study of shared clonotypes between healthy human individuals. The overall study: Three CD4 naive, three CD4 memory, two CD8 naive and one CD8 memory plate were used per donor. Study-wide points: Naive subsets tended to show greater estimated richness than memory subsets.

Using immunoSEQ multiplex PCR, the repertoire was profiled, and TCRdb retains in-frame clones only, with some absent. The sample has some 2.3 million clones, approximately 93% seen once; the top ten hold approximately 0.4%. CDR1 is LGHNT and CDR2 is FRNRAP in the germline V gene. The CDR3 extends over 15 amino acids. The germline V and J ends were trimmed by 1 base and 0 bases, with 7 bases remaining between them. The clonotype was recovered from a man between 18 and 29 years old in good health. Some clones in this sample may be carry-over from other donors' samples. This chain joins TRBV12-5 and TRBJ2-1; D gene ambiguous. The specimen was naive CD4+ T cells from PBMCs. The sample's subset: CD45RA+ positively selected. The CDR3 DNA reads as TGTGCTAGTGGTTTGGGGACGAGCTCCTACAATGAGCAGTTCTTC. It encodes CASGLGTSSYNEQFF.